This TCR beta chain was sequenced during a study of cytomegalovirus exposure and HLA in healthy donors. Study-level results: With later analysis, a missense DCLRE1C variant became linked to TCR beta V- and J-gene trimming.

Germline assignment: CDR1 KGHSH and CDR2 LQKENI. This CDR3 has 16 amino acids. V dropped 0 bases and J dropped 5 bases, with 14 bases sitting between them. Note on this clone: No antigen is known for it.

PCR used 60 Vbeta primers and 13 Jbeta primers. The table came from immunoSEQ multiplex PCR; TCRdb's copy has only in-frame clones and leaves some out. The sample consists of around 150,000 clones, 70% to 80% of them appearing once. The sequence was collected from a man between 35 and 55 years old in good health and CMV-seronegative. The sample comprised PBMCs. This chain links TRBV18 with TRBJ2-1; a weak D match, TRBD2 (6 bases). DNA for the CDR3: TGTGCCAGCTCACCACCGAGAATCGGGAGAAACAATGAGCAGTTCTTC. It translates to CASSPPRIGRNNEQFF.